This entry concerns a single T cell receptor (beta chain). Its antigen remains unidentified. Nothing much larger sits one base from this clone, and base qualities are not available. V loses 5 bases, J loses 0 bases, and the germline ends lie 12 bases apart. Spanning cysteine to phenylalanine, the CDR3 consists of 15 amino acids. Left in the record is the CDR3 DNA by itself, 45 bases read in frame from the first base. CDR1 is given as SGHAT and CDR2 as FQNNGV, both from the germline V gene. These data originate in a study of human T cells and chemical hapten exposure (dated by TCRdb to 2020 to 2023). For the wider study: For sensitization, 2% DPC in acetone was applied to an approximately 2 cm by approximately 2 cm area of upper inner arm skin. Throughout the approximately 25-week study period, patients were also given weekly therapeutic DPC doses on the scalp. Patch testing was done on the upper back using Finn chambers containing 0.01% DPC, and results were scored after 6 days according to International Contact Dermatitis Research Group standards. Blood samples were taken from patients before sensitization (week 0) and then at 2, 6 and about 24 weeks after DPC sensitization. Blood for TCR sequencing was provided by twenty-nine alopecia patients at one to four time points (pre-sensitization, 2, 6 and 24 weeks). The libraries were sequenced as a pool, and the TCR yield per sample differed mostly because of small variations in library volumes within the pool. The patient cohort, mostly female, included alopecia areata with under or over 50% scalp involvement, alopecia totalis and alopecia universalis. Peripheral blood TCR repertoire changes were tracked in vivo in alopecia patients during primary and secondary sensitization to the hapten diphenylcyclopropenone (DPC). What the research found in general, with its limitations: The number of TCRs above 1 in 1000 frequency did not change with DPC sensitization; there was no evidence of global repertoire structure alterations. Patch test score was positively correlated with the number of PT1 expanded TCRs, with significance at thresholds 8, 16 and 32 but not at 4. Expanded TCRs formed significantly more large CDR3 similarity clusters than pre-sensitization or healthy control sets, consistent with antigen-driven responses. All patients had alopecia, a presumed autoimmune disease, so their immune response might differ from that of healthy individuals. After repeated subsampling, changes were observed in the strength of the expansion versus patch-test correlation and in the threshold at which the correlation became significant.

In light of the paper, this sample's time point label describes: pre-sensitization, week 0. The treatment or condition label here, explained by the study, means: therapeutic diphenylcyclopropenone sensitization with weekly scalp DPC. Blood at each patch-test visit was drawn before the patch test was applied. Patients were eligible if aged 18 to 70, diagnosed with alopecia and judged suitable for DPC therapy, and pregnant patients were excluded. Unfractionated whole blood was collected in Tempus Blood RNA tubes, and total RNA was extracted from that blood. Library construction relied on RACE. The sequencer listed for this sample is NextSeq 500. During library preparation, unique molecular identifiers were attached to individual cDNA molecules so that TCRs could be counted quantitatively and reproducibly. Both TCR alpha and TCR beta chains were sequenced from each blood RNA sample. Per the source publication's procedure: A median of approximately 96,000 TCRs per sample was observed, with a range of roughly 20,000 to 750,000. V, J and CDR3 annotation of the TCR reads was performed with the Decombinator software suite. For the PS versus PT1 abundance plots, all samples were subsampled to the same number of TCRs (28,000). Expanded TCRs were defined as absent before sensitization and observed at least eight times at the 2-week time point. TCRdb reran the public reads through fastp at Q25 and MiXCR, keeping productive beta chains. Each CDR3 protein appears once, grouped with its most common genes and DNA. The V and J calls follow TCRdb's processing rather than the paper's. Counted in this sample were approximately 370,000 distinct CDR3 sequences; about 5% of them appeared once. Jointly, the top ten make up over 6.5% of the sample.

The sequencing used whole blood, collected in connection with sensitization to the hapten diphenylcyclopropenone (DPC). In this chain, TRBV11-2 is recombined with TRBJ2-3, with the D gene too uncertain to name. The source of this sequence is a woman between 18 and 29 years old with alopecia areata. Some clones in this sample may be carry-over from other donors' samples. At the DNA level, the sequence is TGTGCCAGCAGCCAACAGTTCTCTAGCACAGATACGCAGTATTTT. Translation gives CASSQQFSSTDTQYF.